This T cell receptor beta chain was identified in a study of shared clonotypes between healthy human individuals. The CDR3 is made up of 17 amino acids. Trimming took off 4 bases at V and 6 bases at J, with 22 bases between the two ends. Germline V gene sequence: CDR1 SGHDT, CDR2 YYEEEE. Sequenced by immunoSEQ multiplex PCR; TCRdb stores in-frame clones only, minus some. The sample contains about 730,000 clones, roughly 72% of which appear only once. This clonotype was obtained from a young woman in good health. Sequenced input: memory CD4+ T cells sorted from blood. Specified subset: CD45RA-negative fraction. V and J are TRBV5-6 and TRBJ2-2; tentatively, D is TRBD2 (5 bases). In DNA, the CDR3 is TGTGCCAGCAGCGGGCACGGGGATTCTATTTCTGCCGGGGAGCTGTTTTTT. Protein product: CASSGHGDSISAGELFF. The variable domain in full, with the rest retrieved from reference TRBV5-6 and TRBJ2-2, is DAGVTQSPTHLIKTRGQQVTLRCSPKSGHDTVSWYQQALGQGPQFIFQYYEEEERQRGNFPDRFSGHQFPNYSSELNVNALLLGDSALYLCASSGHGDSISAGELFFGEGSRLTVL.